Reported below is one T cell receptor beta chain. The antigen it recognizes is unknown. Base qualities are not at hand, and no much larger clone is one base apart. Participants in the prospective study were aged 18 to 89 years, lived in more than 20 United States geographic areas, and enrolled through a virtual design. In the prospective study, participants were assigned to cohorts based on the clinical history participants reported in a screening survey and a study questionnaire. Recovered participants in ImmuneRACE Cohort 3 were defined as having two consecutive negative NP/OP PCR tests, clearance from a healthcare professional, or resolution of symptoms. In the prospective study, mobile phlebotomists collected whole blood, serum and a nasopharyngeal or oropharyngeal swab from each participant. Over a 2-month period, participants in the prospective study had the option of providing additional blood draws and questionnaires. Before DNA extraction, blood samples from the prospective study were shipped at room temperature or frozen.

This entry belongs to a study of blood T cell repertoires in COVID-19 (dated by TCRdb to about 2020). Turning to the overall study: Samples from collaborators originated in the United States, Italy and Spain and spanned both the acute and convalescent phases of COVID-19. Samples came from the ongoing ImmuneRACE study (first 160 participants) plus 1,254 subjects from 6 global collaborators. Subjects who had been exposed to COVID-19, were actively infected with it, or had recovered from it provided the deeply sampled blood TCRbeta repertoires that made up the dataset. Where available, HLA class I and class II types were obtained from metadata supplied by the sample provider rather than from assay-based typing. Sample metadata almost always included a de-identified subject ID, COVID-19 status, age in years and sex. The repertoires were made available in a free public database intended to serve as a resource for research on the immune response to SARS-CoV-2. The material from the prospective study consisted of cDNA or gDNA derived from T cells, B-cell-depleted T cells, or PBMCs.

The immunoSEQ Assay, a bias-controlled multiplex PCR, was used to amplify TCRbeta CDR3 regions from genomic DNA. In the original analysis: The number of nucleated cells in each sample was estimated from the amplification of reference gene primers within the assay. To quantify the absolute abundance of each unique TCRbeta CDR3 rearrangement, sequence reads were collapsed and filtered. For each sample, productive Simpson clonality was calculated by taking the square root of Simpson's diversity index across productive rearrangements. In its TCRdb copy, this immuneACCESS table keeps in-frame sequences only and misses some clones. Where compared with another copy, unresolved V genes explain less than half of these, and the others have no known cause. That table gives V, J and clone size, and the DNA gave D and trimming. For this sample the table gives approximately 170,000 clones, of which approximately 80% were detected only once. The ten largest account for 4.5% to 7.5% of the sample.

Summary of the overall study and its limitations: The amount of clinical and demographic metadata varied by source and participant and was provided uncurated.

The CDR3 goes from the cysteine to the phenylalanine over 15 residues. The sequence is cut down to CDR3 DNA, 45 bases in frame from base 1. CDR1 and CDR2 were assigned from the germline V gene as SGHRS and YFSETQ. The germline V and J ends show losses of 7 bases and 1 base respectively, and no gene match explains 5 bases of the junction. This receptor was obtained from a man aged 35 to 55 who had recovered from COVID-19. Rearrangement joined TRBV5-1 to TRBJ2-2; the central 9 bases match TRBD2. The sequencing sample was made of PBMCs or T cells enriched from blood (not recorded which). The nucleotide sequence reads TGCGCCAGCTGCATAGCGGGGGTGAACACCGGGGAGCTGTTTTTT. It codes for CASCIAGVNTGELFF.